In this sample, the clone carrying this TCR beta chain turned up a few times. The antigen remains unidentified. The study reverse transcribed the entire isolated RNA, so it sequenced expressed TCRB transcripts. The method was immunoSEQ multiplex PCR; TCRdb's version includes in-frame clones alone and lacks a portion of them. The sample lists about 320,000 clones, about 15% occurring once. The germline V gene encodes CDR1 SGHNT and CDR2 YYREEE (reference sequence). V lost 4 bases and J lost 2, with 6 bases in between. There are 12 residues in the CDR3. Based on CD45RO/CCR7/CD25/CD127/CD95/CD27, CD4+ regulatory, stem cell-like memory, naive and central memory cells were sorted. The sample is drawn from a study of beta chain features in type 1 diabetes. About the research overall: All samples yielded around 98,000,000 examined sorted cells. Study-level findings and limits: The question left open here concerned HLA type influencing TCRB rearrangement. Across patients, naive, central memory and Treg TCRB repertoires exhibited apparently greater similarity than was observed across healthy donors.

The clonotype comes from a man aged 30 to 45 in good health. The sample was central memory CD4+ T cells from blood. V and J are TRBV5-4 and TRBJ1-1; D gene uncertain. For the CDR3, the DNA is TGTGCCAGCAGCCTTGCAAACACTGAAGCTTTCTTT. Its translation is CASSLANTEAFF.